These 14 T cell receptor beta chains came from one sample sequenced in a study of cytomegalovirus exposure and HLA in healthy donors. Primers: 60 Vbeta forward and 13 Jbeta reverse. Profiling relied on immunoSEQ multiplex PCR, and the TCRdb table lists in-frame clones only, not all of them. Altogether roughly 120,000 clones are present, about three quarters being singletons, with the ten largest covering about 1.9%. The sequenced sample consisted of PBMCs. Receptors originate from a man in his fifties in good health and CMV-seronegative.

This chain uses TRBV27 with TRBJ1-4; no reliable D call. In germline, CDR1 is MNHEY, CDR2 SMNVEV (reference sequence). This CDR3 region has 13 residues. V was trimmed by 7 bases and J by 5 bases, leaving 11 bases between them. The CDR3 region has the DNA TGTGCCAGCAAAGAACAGTTAAATGAAAAACTGTTTTTT. This codes for CASKEQLNEKLFF.

V and J are TRBV19 and TRBJ1-5; TRBD1 matches at 8 bases. The CDR3 is 16 residues long. The germline V gene has CDR1 LNHDA and CDR2 SQIVND (reference sequence). After removal of 5 bases from V and 2 bases from J, the junction contained 8 bases not matched to a gene. The CDR3 reads CASSPKGQGGNQPQHF. DNA of the CDR3: TGTGCCAGTAGTCCTAAAGGACAGGGTGGCAATCAGCCCCAGCATTTT.

V is TRBV2 and J is TRBJ2-5; tentatively, D is TRBD2 (5 bases). V gave up 8 bases and J gave up 1 base, with 11 bases separating them. The CDR3 contains 13 residues. Per the germline V gene, CDR1 is SNHLY and CDR2 is FYNNEI. Here the CDR3 DNA reads TGTGCCAGCGAAGCGGACCTCCAAGAGACCCAGTACTTC. This codes for CASEADLQETQYF.

The gene calls are TRBV7-2 and TRBJ2-5; D is perhaps TRBD1 (5 bases). The J call may be in error: the DNA end matches TRBJ2-7 better. Germline CDR1 and CDR2: SGHTA and FQGNSA. The CDR3 length is 14 residues. The CDR3 is CASSLANRLYEQYF. For the CDR3, the DNA is TGTGCCAGCAGCTTAGCAAACAGGCTTTACGAGCAGTACTTC.

Only one count was recorded for this clone. The V and J genes are TRBV23-1 and TRBJ1-4; TRBD1 matches 8 bases. TRBV23-1 is designated an ORF whose function remains uncertain. V shed 1 base and J 2 bases; nucleotides not matched to a gene: 24. The CDR3 consists of 23 residues. CDR3 sequence reads: CASSQYVNWKTGAPGSTNEKLFF. The CDR3 DNA follows: TGCGCCAGCAGTCAATATGTAAACTGGAAGACAGGGGCCCCGGGATCGACTAATGAAAAACTGTTTTTT.

The V call is TRBV11-2, the J call TRBJ2-1; TRBD1 might be the D (6 bases). The CDR3 is 15 amino acids. V lost 3 bases and J 0 bases, leaving 9 bases between the germline ends. Germline loops: CDR1 SGHAT, CDR2 FQNNGV. In nucleotides, the CDR3 is TGTGCCAGCAGCTTTACAGGGTTCTCCTACAATGAGCAGTTCTTC. Protein sequence: CASSFTGFSYNEQFF.

The V and J genes are TRBV28 and TRBJ2-4, with D perhaps TRBD1 (6 bases). V lost 2 bases and J 1 base, leaving 6 bases between the germline ends. Germline V gene sequence: CDR1 MDHEN, CDR2 SYDVKM. The CDR3 has 14 residues. The CDR3 nucleotides are TGTGCCAGCAGTTTAGACAGGGCCAAAAACATTCAGTACTTC. The encoded protein is CASSLDRAKNIQYF.

The chain recombines TRBV13 with TRBJ2-5, with TRBD2 matching 7 bases. Germline values: CDR1 PRHDT, CDR2 FYEKMQ (reference sequence). With V trimmed by 5 bases and J by 4 bases, 1 base remained unmatched. The CDR3 has 12 residues. The chain's CDR3 is CASSRLAETQYF. In nucleotides, the CDR3 is TGTGCCAGCAGCCGACTAGCAGAGACCCAGTACTTC.

V and J are TRBV6-1 and TRBJ2-7; 10 bases agree with TRBD1. The germline CDR1 and CDR2 sequences are MNHNS and SASEGT. Trimming at V came to 3 bases and at J to 5 bases, leaving 7 bases not matched to a gene. The CDR3 length is 15 residues. CDR3 in DNA: TGTGCCAGCAGTGAGGGACAGGGGAAGGGGGACGAGCAGTACGTC. It codes for CASSEGQGKGDEQYV.

Written as DNA, the CDR3 is TGTGCCAGTAGTATGGAACAGCTCTATGGCTACACCTTC. Protein product: CASSMEQLYGYTF. V is TRBV19 and J is TRBJ1-2, with D unresolved. V shed 3 bases and J shed 4 bases, with 9 bases lying between them. The germline V gene has CDR1 LNHDA and CDR2 SQIVND (reference sequence). This CDR3 is built from 13 residues.

The V gene is TRBV5-4, the J gene TRBJ1-2; maybe TRBD1 (6 bases). Germline V gene sequence: CDR1 SGHNT, CDR2 YYREEE (reference sequence). This CDR3 is 15 amino acids long. The V gene lost 0 bases and the J gene lost 3 bases, with 12 bases spanning the gap. CDR3 nucleotides: TGTGCCAGCAGCTTGGCAAGGGGGTTAGACTATGGCTACACCTTC. Protein: CASSLARGLDYGYTF. Full variable domain (remainder filled in from reference TRBV5-4 and TRBJ1-2): ETGVTQSPTHLIKTRGQQVTLRCSSQSGHNTVSWYQQALGQGPQFIFQYYREEENGRGNFPPRFSGLQFPNYSSELNVNALELDDSALYLCASSLARGLDYGYTFGSGTRLTVV.

The rearrangement links TRBV9 to TRBJ1-5, with TRBD1 identical over 7 bases. The V segment lost 4 bases and the J segment 5 bases; nucleotides outside the gene matches: 9. In germline, CDR1 is SGDLS, CDR2 YYNGEE. The CDR3 totals 15 residues. Written as DNA, the CDR3 is TGTGCCAGCAGCAGCGCAGGGACAGTGGATCAGCCCCAGCATTTT. Its protein product is CASSSAGTVDQPQHF.

The V call is TRBV5-1, the J call TRBJ1-2, with D possibly being TRBD1 (5 bases). Germline V gives CDR1 SGHRS, CDR2 YFSETQ. With 0 bases removed from V and 8 bases from J, the gap between germline ends came to 14 bases. This CDR3 has 14 amino acids. Written as DNA, the CDR3 is TGCGCCAGCAGCTTGGTTAGGGGCGGAGACGGCTACACCTTC. Amino acid sequence: CASSLVRGGDGYTF.

The rearrangement uses TRBV5-1 and TRBJ2-7; possibly TRBD1 for D (6 bases). Germline loops: CDR1 SGHRS, CDR2 YFSETQ. There are 13 residues in the CDR3. Trimming took 1 base from V and 9 from J, leaving 14 bases between them. CDR3 sequence reads: CASSLRADSVQYF. CDR3 nucleotide sequence: TGCGCCAGCAGCTTGCGGGCGGACAGTGTGCAGTACTTC.